One and the same sample provided the 23 T cell receptor beta chains below, sequenced in a study of blood T cell repertoires in COVID-19. Profiling relied on immunoSEQ multiplex PCR, and the TCRdb table lists in-frame clones only, not all of them. This sample has hundreds of thousands of clones, with under 90% found just once. Sequencing was performed on peripheral blood. These TCRs come from a woman in her 30s with COVID-19, enrolled during active disease.

Regarding this clone: This sample also contains other DNA sequences that code for the same CDR3. The V gene is TRBV5-1, the J gene TRBJ1-1; tentatively, D is TRBD1 (5 bases). Looked up from germline, CDR1 is SGHRS and CDR2 is YFSETQ. The length of the CDR3 is 14 residues. V was pared by 0 bases and J by 2 bases, with 8 bases between. For the CDR3, the DNA is TGCGCCAGCAGCTTGGGACAGACCAACACTGAAGCTTTCTTT. Translation gives CASSLGQTNTEAFF.

The chain recombines TRBV2 with TRBJ2-3; 10 bases are shared with TRBD2. Germline lookup yields CDR1 SNHLY and CDR2 FYNNEI. The CDR3 has 16 amino acids. With V trimmed by 6 bases and J by 3 bases, 9 bases remained unmatched. Written as DNA, the CDR3 is TGTGCCAGCAGCGCTACTAGCGGGGAGGGGACAGATACGCAGTATTTT. Translating it yields CASSATSGEGTDTQYF.

This clone was counted a few times. The chain's CDR3 is CASSALPGAHTEAFF. The CDR3 DNA follows: TGCGCCAGCAGCGCCCTACCAGGGGCGCACACTGAAGCTTTCTTT. The chain is built from TRBV5-1 and TRBJ1-1; the D gene is possibly TRBD1 (6 bases). Trimming took 4 bases from V and 3 from J, leaving 16 bases between them. Germline loops: CDR1 SGHRS, CDR2 YFSETQ. This CDR3 contains 15 residues.

The table lists this clone with a count of one. The germline gene is not matched at one end of the junction; a read error may be the cause. The chain joins TRBV6-1 to TRBJ1-6; the D is unclear. Germline loops: CDR1 MNHNS, CDR2 SASEGT. The CDR3 is 16 amino acids. Here the CDR3 DNA reads TGTGCCAGCAGGGAAGGAGGAGGACTTGGGAATTCACCCCTCCACTTT. It translates to CASREGGGLGNSPLHF.

The V and J genes are TRBV5-1 and TRBJ1-2, with TRBD1 matching 7 bases. V shed 3 bases and J 8 bases; nucleotides not matched to a gene: 4. The CDR3 is 12 residues long. CDR1 SGHRS and CDR2 YFSETQ come from the germline V gene. As DNA, the CDR3 is TGCGCCAGCAGCTGGTCAGGGGGAGGCTACACCTTC. Translation: CASSWSGGGYTF.

The rearrangement links TRBV15 to TRBJ1-1, with TRBD1 matching over 10 bases. V lost 1 base and J lost 10; bases outside the gene matches: 15. This CDR3 has 17 residues. Germline loops: CDR1 LNHNV, CDR2 YYDKDF (reference sequence). The CDR3 sequence is CATSRGQTSGTGVGAFF. CDR3 coding DNA: TGTGCCACCAGCAGAGGCCAAACCTCCGGGACAGGGGTCGGAGCTTTCTTT.

The chain carries TRBV5-6 and TRBJ1-4; D is ambiguous. The V end lost 4 bases, the J end lost 7 bases, and 14 bases lay between the germline ends. Germline V gene data show CDR1 as SGHDT and CDR2 as YYEEEE. The CDR3 consists of 14 residues. CDR3 sequence: CASSLTSSIEKLFF. CDR3 DNA sequence: TGTGCCAGCAGCCTGACAAGTAGTATTGAAAAACTGTTTTTT. Drawing the rest from reference TRBV5-6 and TRBJ1-4, the complete variable domain is DAGVTQSPTHLIKTRGQQVTLRCSPKSGHDTVSWYQQALGQGPQFIFQYYEEEERQRGNFPDRFSGHQFPNYSSELNVNALLLGDSALYLCASSLTSSIEKLFFGSGTQLSVL.

The chain combines TRBV2 with TRBJ1-4; 7 nucleotides agree with TRBD1. V was clipped by 6 bases and J by 3 bases; unmatched bases: 4. The CDR3 sequence is 14 residues long. Germline values: CDR1 SNHLY, CDR2 FYNNEI. The CDR3 loop reads CASSATGSNEKLFF. CDR3 DNA: TGTGCCAGCAGCGCGACAGGGTCTAATGAAAAACTGTTTTTT.

The rearrangement links TRBV7-8 to TRBJ1-5, with TRBD1 matching over 7 bases. The germline CDR1 and CDR2 sequences are SGHVS and FQNEAQ. J gave up 6 bases and V 2 bases, and 10 bases lay outside the gene matches. The CDR3 contains 16 residues. Here the CDR3 DNA reads TGTGCCAGCAGCTTACAAACCCTACAGGGGACTCAGCCCCAGCATTTT. Amino acid sequence: CASSLQTLQGTQPQHF.

The rearrangement uses TRBV4-3 and TRBJ1-4, with a possible D match to TRBD1 (6 bases). The ends were cut back, 5 bases at V and 7 bases at J, with 17 bases in the middle. Looked up from germline, CDR1 is LGHNA and CDR2 is YSLEER. This CDR3 has 15 amino acids. The CDR3 nucleotides read TGCGCCAGCAGCGAATTAGGGGGTATCAGTGAAAAACTGTTTTTT. Its protein is CASSELGGISEKLFF.

The rearrangement uses TRBV12-3 or TRBV12-4 and TRBJ2-2; D unresolved. V was shortened by 6 bases and J by 7 bases, with 12 bases between the two germline ends. This CDR3 is built from 13 residues. The CDR3 reads CASSLRTVGELFF. CDR3 nucleotides: TGTGCCAGCAGCCTACGAACGGTCGGGGAGCTGTTTTTT.

The rearrangement uses TRBV4-1 and TRBJ2-5, with TRBD2 as a possible D gene (6 bases). CDR1 is MGHRA, CDR2 YSYEKL, per germline. With 1 base removed from V and 5 bases from J, the gap between germline ends came to 14 bases. CDR3 size: 15 residues. The CDR3: CASSQVRGGRETQYF. DNA for the CDR3: TGCGCCAGCAGCCAAGTGAGGGGAGGTCGGGAGACCCAGTACTTC.

The rearrangement uses TRBV27 and TRBJ1-1, with 9 positions matching TRBD1. CDR1 and CDR2 (germline): MNHEY, SMNVEV (reference sequence). V dropped 6 bases and J dropped 8; count of bases not matched to a gene: 16. The CDR3 is made up of 16 amino acids. CDR3 amino acids: CASSIQGARIISEAFF. Written as DNA, the CDR3 is TGTGCCAGCAGCATACAGGGGGCGCGAATTATTTCAGAAGCTTTCTTT.

The V call is TRBV27, the J call TRBJ1-2; D perhaps matches TRBD1 (5 bases). CDR3 size: 13 residues. Trimming took off 3 bases at V and 3 bases at J, with 8 bases between the two ends. The germline V gene encodes CDR1 MNHEY and CDR2 SMNVEV (reference sequence). The CDR3 coding sequence is TGTGCCAGCAGTTTTAAGGGGCACTATGGCTACACCTTC. It is translated as CASSFKGHYGYTF.

The V and J genes are TRBV11-3 and TRBJ2-1; the D gene is possibly TRBD1 (5 bases). Per germline, CDR1 SGHNT and CDR2 YENEEA. This CDR3 spans 16 amino acids. Trimming stripped 3 bases from V and 9 bases from J, with 21 bases between. For the CDR3, the DNA is TGTGCCAGCAGCTTTACTCGGCAGGGTCTACTTACTGAGCAGTTCTTC. As protein: CASSFTRQGLLTEQFF.

V is TRBV6-1 and J is TRBJ1-2; D perhaps matches TRBD1 (5 bases). The length of the CDR3 is 16 residues. CDR1 is MNHNS and CDR2 is SASEGT in the germline V gene. V dropped 4 bases and J dropped 4 bases, with 19 bases sitting between them. CDR3 protein: CASSAFVAMGGYGYTF. The CDR3 nucleotides are TGTGCCAGCAGTGCGTTCGTAGCCATGGGGGGCTATGGCTACACCTTC.

This chain joins TRBV9 and TRBJ1-3; 7 nucleotides line up with TRBD1. The CDR3 runs 15 residues. In germline, CDR1 is SGDLS, CDR2 YYNGEE. The junction had 4 bases not matched to a gene; V was cut back by 4 bases and J by 0 bases. The CDR3, as DNA: TGTGCCAGCAGCCCGGGACAGTCCTCTGGAAACACCATATATTTT. It specifies CASSPGQSSGNTIYF.

The chain is built from TRBV28 and TRBJ1-1; D not resolved. Looked up from germline, CDR1 is MDHEN and CDR2 is SYDVKM. V lost 5 bases to trimming and J lost 0 bases, with 13 bases between them. The CDR3 consists of 15 residues. The CDR3 loop reads CASSPSRGLNTEAFF. In nucleotides, the CDR3 is TGTGCCAGCAGTCCCAGCCGTGGGCTGAACACTGAAGCTTTCTTT.

The rearrangement uses TRBV15 and TRBJ1-6; no definite D call. Germline CDR1 LNHNV, CDR2 YYDKDF (reference sequence). The V gene lost 0 bases and the J gene lost 6 bases, with 6 bases spanning the gap. This CDR3 region has 14 residues. The CDR3 nucleotides are TGTGCCACCAGCAGAGACCAGTCTAATTCACCCCTCCACTTT. Its translation is CATSRDQSNSPLHF.

This clone was observed a single time. The chain is built from TRBV3-1 (or the pseudogene TRBV3-2) and TRBJ1-1; TRBD1 aligns across 8 bases. Germline trimming cut 3 bases from V and 5 bases from J; bases unmatched to any gene: 8. Germline V CDR1 and CDR2: LGHDT, YNNKEL (reference sequence). This CDR3 region has 15 residues. DNA of the CDR3: TGTGCCAGCAGCCAGGAACCATACAGGGGGACTGAAGCTTTCTTT. Its protein is CASSQEPYRGTEAFF.

V and J are TRBV28 and TRBJ1-2; tentatively, D is TRBD1 (5 bases). With 2 bases removed from V and 3 bases from J, the gap between germline ends came to 10 bases. From germline, CDR1 is MDHEN and CDR2 SYDVKM. This CDR3 has 14 amino acids. The CDR3 region is CASSLGQGYYGYTF. The CDR3 DNA reads TGTGCCAGCAGTTTAGGGCAGGGCTACTATGGCTACACCTTC.

This clone appeared a few times. The chain uses TRBV7-2 and TRBJ1-2; TRBD1 is a possible D gene (5 bases). The CDR3 loop spans 13 amino acids. From germline, CDR1 is SGHTA and CDR2 FQGNSA. The V end lost 3 bases, the J end lost 4 bases, and 9 bases lay between the germline ends. The DNA for the CDR3 is TGTGCCAGCAGCTTTGGACACCTCTATGGCTACACCTTC. Translated: CASSFGHLYGYTF.

This clone appeared a single time. The rearrangement joins TRBV5-1 to TRBJ1-6; D is undetermined. V lost 1 base and J 8 bases, leaving 16 bases between the germline ends. CDR3 size: 16 residues. Germline V gene sequence: CDR1 SGHRS, CDR2 YFSETQ. CDR3: CASSLTPGLMDSPLHF. CDR3 coding DNA: TGCGCCAGCAGCTTGACCCCTGGACTGATGGATTCACCCCTCCACTTT.